The clone carrying this TCR beta chain was picked up many times. This library used about 400 ng RNA and molecular barcoded adaptors spanning alpha/delta and beta/gamma chains. From the reads, TCRdb called clonotypes with MiXCR, one entry per CDR3 protein. The sample contains 40,000 to 50,000 distinct CDR3 sequences, 13% of which appear only once. This entry comes from a study of read filtering for tumor transcriptome and immune sequencing. Whole-study context: Mean patient age was approximately 66 years, range roughly 40 to 85; 17 to 20 male, 14 female. Revised staging placed eight or nine patients in R-ISS I, 15 to 20 in II, six or seven in III.

The sample was a population of CD138-negative cells sorted from bone marrow. This sequence originates from a donor aged 40 or older with multiple myeloma.

CDR3 amino acids: CASNEKGNTGELFF. CDR3 bases: TGTGCCAGCAACGAGAAGGGGAACACCGGGGAGCTGTTTTTT. This chain connects TRBV6-2 or TRBV6-3 to TRBJ2-2; D is unresolved. This CDR3 has 14 amino acids. Between the trimmed V and J ends, which lost 7 bases and 1 base, there was a span of 10 bases. Germline CDR1 and CDR2: MNHEY and SVGEGT.